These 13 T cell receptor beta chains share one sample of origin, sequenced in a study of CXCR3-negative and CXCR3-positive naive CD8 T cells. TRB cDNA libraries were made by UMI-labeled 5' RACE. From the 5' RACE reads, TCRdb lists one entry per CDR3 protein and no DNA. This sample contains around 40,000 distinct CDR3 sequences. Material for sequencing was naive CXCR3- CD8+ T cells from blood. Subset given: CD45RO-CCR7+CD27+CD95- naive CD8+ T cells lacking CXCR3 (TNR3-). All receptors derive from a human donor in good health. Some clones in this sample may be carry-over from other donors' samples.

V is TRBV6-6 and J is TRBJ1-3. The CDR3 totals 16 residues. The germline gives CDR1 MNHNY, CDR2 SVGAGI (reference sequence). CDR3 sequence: CASSYMGRPSGNTIYF.

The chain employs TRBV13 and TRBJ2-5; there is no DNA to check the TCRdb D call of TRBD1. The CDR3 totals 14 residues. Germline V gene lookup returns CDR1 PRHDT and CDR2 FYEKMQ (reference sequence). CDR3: CASSFLRGLQTQYF.

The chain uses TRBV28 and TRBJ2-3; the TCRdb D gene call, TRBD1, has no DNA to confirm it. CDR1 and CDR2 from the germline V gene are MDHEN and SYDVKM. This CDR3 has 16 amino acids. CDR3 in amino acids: CASSTLDRRSTDTQYF.

Here the CDR3 reads CASTTQESGHNEQFF. The chain uses TRBV14 and TRBJ2-1. The CDR3 has 15 amino acids. CDR1 is SGHDN and CDR2 is FVKESK in the germline V gene.

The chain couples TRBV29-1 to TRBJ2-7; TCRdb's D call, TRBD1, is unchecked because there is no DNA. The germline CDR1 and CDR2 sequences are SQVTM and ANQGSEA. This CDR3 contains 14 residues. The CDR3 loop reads CSVKSGQGDYEQYF.

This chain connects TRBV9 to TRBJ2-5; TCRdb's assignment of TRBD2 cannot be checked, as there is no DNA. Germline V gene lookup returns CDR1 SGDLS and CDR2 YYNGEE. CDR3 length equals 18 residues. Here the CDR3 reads CASSAAEYTSGVFETQYF.

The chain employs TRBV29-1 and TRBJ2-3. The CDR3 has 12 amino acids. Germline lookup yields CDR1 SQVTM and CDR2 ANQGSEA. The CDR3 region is CSAVLGTDTQYF.

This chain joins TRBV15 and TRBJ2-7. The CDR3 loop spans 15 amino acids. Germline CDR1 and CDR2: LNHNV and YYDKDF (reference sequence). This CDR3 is CATSRSRTGLHEQYF.

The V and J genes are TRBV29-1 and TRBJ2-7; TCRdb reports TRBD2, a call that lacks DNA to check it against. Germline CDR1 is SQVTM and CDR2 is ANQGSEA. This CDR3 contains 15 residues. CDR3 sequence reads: CSVEGLGLGGYEQYF.

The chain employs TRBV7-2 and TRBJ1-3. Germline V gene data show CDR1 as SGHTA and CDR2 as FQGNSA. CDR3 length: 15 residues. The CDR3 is CASSQGPSYGNTIYF.

This CDR3 reads CASSFTGTGEYGYTF. This rearrangement joins TRBV12-3 or TRBV12-4 to TRBJ1-2; the D call of TRBD1 rests on TCRdb alone, since no DNA is present to check it. This CDR3 comprises 15 residues.

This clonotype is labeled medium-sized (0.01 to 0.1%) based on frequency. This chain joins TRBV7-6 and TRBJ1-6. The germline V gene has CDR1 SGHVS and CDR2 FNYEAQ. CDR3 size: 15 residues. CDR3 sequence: CASSSPGTSSAPLHF. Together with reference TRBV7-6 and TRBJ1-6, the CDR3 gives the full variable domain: GAGVSQSPRYKVTKRGQDVALRCDPISGHVSLYWYRQALGQGPEFLTYFNYEAQQDKSGLPNDRFSAERPEGSISTLTIQRTEQRDSAMYRCASSSPGTSSAPLHFGNGTRLTVT.

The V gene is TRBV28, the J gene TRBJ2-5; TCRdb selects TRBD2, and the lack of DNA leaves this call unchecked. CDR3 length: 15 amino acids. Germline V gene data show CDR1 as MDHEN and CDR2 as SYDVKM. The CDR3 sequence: CASSPTREGGETQYF.